Listed here are 10 T cell receptor beta chains from one sample, sequenced in a study of T cells expressing NK-cell markers. TCRdb reprocessed the 5' RACE reads, with one entry per CDR3 protein and no DNA. This sample's table has around 380,000 distinct CDR3 sequences. Sequenced material: blood T cells: a sorted CD56 or NKG2C T cell subset, CD4+ or CD8+ T cells, or bulk PBMC T cells (not recorded which). All receptors come from a woman between 50 and 59 years old in good health.

J is TRBJ2-3 and V is TRBV20-1. CDR3 length: 11 amino acids. CDR1 and CDR2 from the germline V gene are DFQATT and SNEGSKA (reference sequence). CDR3 protein: CSLGSTDTQYF.

The rearrangement uses TRBV29-1 and TRBJ2-3; the TCRdb D gene call, TRBD1, has no DNA to confirm it. CDR3 length equals 16 residues. Germline lookup yields CDR1 SQVTM and CDR2 ANQGSEA. Here the CDR3 reads CSVEDWDPAVPDTQYF.

The V gene is TRBV7-9, the J gene TRBJ2-3; TCRdb calls TRBD2, which cannot be checked without DNA. The CDR3 runs to 16 residues. Germline values: CDR1 SEHNR, CDR2 FQNEAQ (reference sequence). This CDR3 is CASSLDVQDLKDTQYF.

The chain links TRBV7-9 to TRBJ2-1; TCRdb lists TRBD2, though no DNA is available to test this call. The CDR3 consists of 12 residues. Germline assignment: CDR1 SEHNR and CDR2 FQNEAQ (reference sequence). The CDR3 is CASRETRDEQFF.

V is TRBV20-1 and J is TRBJ2-1; TCRdb designates TRBD1, a call that cannot be tested without DNA. The CDR3 has 15 amino acids. The germline V gene has CDR1 DFQATT and CDR2 SNEGSKA (reference sequence). CDR3 sequence reads: CSARDRAGFYNEQFF.

The chain recombines TRBV12-3 or TRBV12-4 with TRBJ2-2; TCRdb picks TRBD2, but there is no DNA to check that call. The CDR3 has 17 residues. The CDR3 reads CASSQGLRAISTGELFF.

The chain carries TRBV11-2 and TRBJ2-1; lacking DNA, the TRBD2 call made by TCRdb goes unchecked. CDR3 size: 15 residues. Germline loops: CDR1 SGHAT, CDR2 FQNNGV. CDR3 residues: CASSTAGLTRNEQFF.

The gene calls are TRBV24-1 and TRBJ2-5. This CDR3 comprises 13 residues. The germline V gene encodes CDR1 KGHDR and CDR2 SFDVKD. CDR3 region: CATSDLRERTQYF.

V and J are TRBV6-5 and TRBJ2-2; TCRdb gives TRBD1 as the D gene, but with no DNA this cannot be confirmed. Germline V gene data show CDR1 as MNHEY and CDR2 as SVGAGI. The CDR3 consists of 14 residues. The CDR3 sequence: CASSVLVGAGELFF.

The chain is built from TRBV27 and TRBJ2-3; TCRdb selects TRBD2, and the lack of DNA leaves this call unchecked. The V gene's germline CDR1 is MNHEY and CDR2 SMNVEV (reference sequence). The length of the CDR3 is 13 residues. The CDR3 spells CASSSLVTDTQYF.